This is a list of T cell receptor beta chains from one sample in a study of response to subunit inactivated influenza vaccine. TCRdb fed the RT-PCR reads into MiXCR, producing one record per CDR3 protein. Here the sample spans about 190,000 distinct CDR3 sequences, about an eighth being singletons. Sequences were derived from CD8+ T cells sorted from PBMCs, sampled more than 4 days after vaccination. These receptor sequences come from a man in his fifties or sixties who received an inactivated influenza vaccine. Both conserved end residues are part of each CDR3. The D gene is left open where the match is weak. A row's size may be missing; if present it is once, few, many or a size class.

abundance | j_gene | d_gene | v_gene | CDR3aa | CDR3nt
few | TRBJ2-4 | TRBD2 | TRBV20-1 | CSAREGLAGPNIQYF | TGCAGTGCTAGAGAGGGACTAGCGGGTCCAAACATTCAGTACTTC
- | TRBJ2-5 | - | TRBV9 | CASSSEWGRETQYF | TGTGCCAGCAGCTCCGAGTGGGGGCGAGAGACCCAGTACTTC
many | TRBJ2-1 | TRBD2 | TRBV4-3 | CASSPGLGFYNEQFF | TGCGCCAGCAGCCCGGGACTAGGTTTTTACAATGAGCAGTTCTTC
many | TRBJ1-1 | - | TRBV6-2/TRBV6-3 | CASSYDGWDQAFF | TGTGCCAGCAGTTATGACGGTTGGGACCAAGCTTTCTTT
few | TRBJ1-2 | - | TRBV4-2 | CASSQVARHSNYGYTF | TGTGCCAGCAGCCAAGTGGCCCGCCACTCAAACTATGGCTACACCTTC
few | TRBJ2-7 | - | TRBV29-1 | CSDQKVYTYEQYF | TGCAGCGACCAGAAGGTCTATACCTACGAGCAGTACTTC
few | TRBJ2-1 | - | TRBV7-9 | CASSLAGSWANEQFF | TGTGCCAGCAGCTTAGCGGGGTCGTGGGCCAATGAGCAGTTCTTC
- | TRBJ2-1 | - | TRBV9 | CASSVGPGLNNEQFF | TGTGCCAGCAGCGTAGGCCCAGGTTTAAACAATGAGCAGTTCTTC
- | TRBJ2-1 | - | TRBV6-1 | CASSARGSGNEQFF | TGTGCCAGCAGTGCTAGAGGGAGTGGGAATGAGCAGTTCTTC
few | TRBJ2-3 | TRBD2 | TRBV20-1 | CSAIRLADTDTQYF | TGCAGTGCTATCCGACTAGCGGACACAGATACGCAGTATTTT
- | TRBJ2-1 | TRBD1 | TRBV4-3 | CASSLRDRGGEQFF | TGCGCCAGCAGCCTCCGGGACAGGGGTGGGGAGCAGTTCTTC
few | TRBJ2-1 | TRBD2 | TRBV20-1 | CSARAGTSGDKQFF | TGCAGTGCTAGAGCGGGGACTAGCGGGGATAAGCAGTTCTTC
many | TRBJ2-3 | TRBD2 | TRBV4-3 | CASSQGISGGNTQYF | TGCGCCAGCAGCCAAGGTATTAGCGGGGGAAATACGCAGTATTTT
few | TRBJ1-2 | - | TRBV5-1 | CASSTPQSNYGYTF | TGCGCCAGCAGCACTCCACAGAGTAACTATGGCTACACCTTC
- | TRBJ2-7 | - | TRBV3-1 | CASSPFRRVSSYEQYF | TGTGCCAGCAGCCCGTTTAGGAGGGTGAGCTCCTACGAGCAGTACTTC
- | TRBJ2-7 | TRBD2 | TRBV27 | CASSLSGRAYEQYF | TGTGCCAGCAGTTTAAGCGGGAGGGCCTACGAGCAGTACTTC
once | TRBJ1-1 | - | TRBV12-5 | CGSGPDALPGDTEAFF | TGTGGTAGTGGTCCGGACGCCCTCCCGGGGGACACTGAAGCTTTCTTT
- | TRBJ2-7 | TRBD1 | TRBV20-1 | CSATTGPEQYF | TGCAGTGCTACGACAGGGCCCGAGCAGTACTTC
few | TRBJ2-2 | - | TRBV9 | CASSSPGRVGELFF | TGTGCCAGCAGCTCTCCCGGCAGGGTCGGGGAGCTGTTTTTT
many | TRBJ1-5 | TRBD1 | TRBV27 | CASSITGGLSNQPQHF | TGTGCCAGCAGTATAACAGGGGGCCTTAGCAATCAGCCCCAGCATTTT
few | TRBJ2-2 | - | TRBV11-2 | CASSLVAGGTGELFF | TGTGCCAGCAGCTTAGTCGCCGGTGGGACCGGGGAGCTGTTTTTT
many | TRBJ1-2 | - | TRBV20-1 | CSAPSQDFYGYTF | TGCAGTGCCCCCTCGCAGGATTTCTATGGCTACACCTTC
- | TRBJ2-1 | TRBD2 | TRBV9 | CASSVYKGLERNEQFF | TGTGCCAGCAGCGTATATAAGGGACTAGAGAGGAATGAGCAGTTCTTC
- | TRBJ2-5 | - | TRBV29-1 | CSVEDPRTVQETQYF | TGCAGCGTTGAAGATCCCCGGACCGTCCAAGAGACCCAGTACTTC
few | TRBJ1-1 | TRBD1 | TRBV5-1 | CASSADRESMNTEAFF | TGCGCCAGCAGCGCAGACAGGGAAAGCATGAACACTGAAGCTTTCTTT
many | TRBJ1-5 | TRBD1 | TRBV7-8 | CASSLAGGAGQPQHF | TGTGCCAGCAGCTTAGCAGGGGGCGCGGGTCAGCCCCAGCATTTT
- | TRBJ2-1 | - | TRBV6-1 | CASSVGTKFAGEQFF | TGTGCCAGCAGTGTCGGGACAAAGTTTGCAGGGGAGCAGTTCTTC
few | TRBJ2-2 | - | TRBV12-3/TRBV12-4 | CASSGDTGELFF | TGTGCCAGCAGTGGCGACACCGGGGAGCTGTTTTTT
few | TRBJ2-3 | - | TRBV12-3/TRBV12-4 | CASSGLGADTQYF | TGTGCCAGCAGTGGCCTGGGAGCAGATACGCAGTATTTT
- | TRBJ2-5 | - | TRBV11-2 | CASSWGARGETQYF | TGTGCCAGCAGCTGGGGGGCTAGGGGAGAGACCCAGTACTTC
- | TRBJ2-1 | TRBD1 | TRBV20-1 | CSAFNGQETIYNEQFF | TGCAGTGCTTTTAATGGACAGGAGACAATTTACAATGAGCAGTTCTTC
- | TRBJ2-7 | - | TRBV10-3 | CAISGVAVHEQYF | TGTGCCATCAGTGGGGTAGCGGTTCACGAGCAGTACTTC
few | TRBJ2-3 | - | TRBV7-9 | CASSLDPADTQYF | TGTGCCAGCAGCTTAGACCCGGCAGATACGCAGTATTTT
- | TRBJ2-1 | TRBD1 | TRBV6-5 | CASSYSIGTGTYNEQFF | TGTGCCAGCAGTTACTCGATCGGGACAGGAACCTACAATGAGCAGTTCTTC
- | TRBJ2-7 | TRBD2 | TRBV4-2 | CASSARLASSYEQYF | TGTGCCAGCAGCGCGCGACTAGCTTCCTCCTACGAGCAGTACTTC